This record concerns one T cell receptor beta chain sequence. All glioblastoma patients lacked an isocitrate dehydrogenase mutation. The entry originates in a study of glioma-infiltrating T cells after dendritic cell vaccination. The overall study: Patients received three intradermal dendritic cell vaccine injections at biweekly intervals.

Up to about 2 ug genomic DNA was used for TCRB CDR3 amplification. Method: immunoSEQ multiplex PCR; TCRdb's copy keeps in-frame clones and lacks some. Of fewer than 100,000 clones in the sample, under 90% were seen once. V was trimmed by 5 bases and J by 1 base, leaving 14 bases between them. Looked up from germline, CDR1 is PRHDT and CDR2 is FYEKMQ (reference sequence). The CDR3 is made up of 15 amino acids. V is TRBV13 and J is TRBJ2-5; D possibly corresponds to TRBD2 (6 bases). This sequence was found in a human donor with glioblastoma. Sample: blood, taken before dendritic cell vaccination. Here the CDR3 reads CASSTREWPQETQYF. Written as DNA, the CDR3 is TGTGCCAGCAGCACACGGGAGTGGCCCCAAGAGACCCAGTACTTC.